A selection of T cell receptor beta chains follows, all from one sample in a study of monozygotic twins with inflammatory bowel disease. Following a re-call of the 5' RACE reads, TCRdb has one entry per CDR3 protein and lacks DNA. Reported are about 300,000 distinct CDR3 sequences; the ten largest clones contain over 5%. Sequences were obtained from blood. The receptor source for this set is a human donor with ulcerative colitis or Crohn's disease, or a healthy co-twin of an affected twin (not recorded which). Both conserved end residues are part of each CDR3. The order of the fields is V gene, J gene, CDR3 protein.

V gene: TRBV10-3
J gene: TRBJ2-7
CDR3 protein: CAISGQGSSYEQYF

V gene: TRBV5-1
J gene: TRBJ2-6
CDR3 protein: CASSLRTVPNSGANVLTF

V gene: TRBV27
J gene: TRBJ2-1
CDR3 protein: CASSVRDRQIF

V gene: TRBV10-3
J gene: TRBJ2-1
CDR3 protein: CAISESVANRYNEQFF

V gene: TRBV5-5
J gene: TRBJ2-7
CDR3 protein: CASSPQDREEYEQYF

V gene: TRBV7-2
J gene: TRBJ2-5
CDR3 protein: CASSTRGGRETQYF

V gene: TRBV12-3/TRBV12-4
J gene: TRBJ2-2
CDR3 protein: CASRSSGNAGELFF

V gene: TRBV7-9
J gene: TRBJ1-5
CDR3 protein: CASSLGQEPPQHF

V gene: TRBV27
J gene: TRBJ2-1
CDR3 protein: CASSPVRGPGNEQFF

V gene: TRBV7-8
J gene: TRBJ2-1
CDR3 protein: CASSLVQNNEQFF

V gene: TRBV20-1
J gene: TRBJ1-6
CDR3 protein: CSARAFNNSPLHF

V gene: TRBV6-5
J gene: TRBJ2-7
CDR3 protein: CASSYRGTSGFYEQYF

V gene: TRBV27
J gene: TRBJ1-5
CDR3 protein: CASSFEGMGNQPQHF

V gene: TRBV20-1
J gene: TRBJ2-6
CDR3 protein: CSARDRPGVNVLTF

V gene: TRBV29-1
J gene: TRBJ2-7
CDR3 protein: CSVAGTVAEQYF

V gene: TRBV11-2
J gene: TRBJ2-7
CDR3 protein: CASSGPVDSSYEQYF

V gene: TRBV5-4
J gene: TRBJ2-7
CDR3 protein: CASSLAGLASEQYF

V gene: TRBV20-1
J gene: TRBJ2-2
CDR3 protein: CSARAQGDTGELFF

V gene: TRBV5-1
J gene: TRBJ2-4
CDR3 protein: CASSFGSGTRNIQYF

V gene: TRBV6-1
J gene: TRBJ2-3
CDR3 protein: CASSASGFTDTQYF

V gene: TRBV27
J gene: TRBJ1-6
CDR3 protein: CASSLSNGGNSPLHF

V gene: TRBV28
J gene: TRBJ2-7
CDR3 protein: CASSYSRGYEQYF

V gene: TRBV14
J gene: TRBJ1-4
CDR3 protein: CASSRRRGTTNEKLFF

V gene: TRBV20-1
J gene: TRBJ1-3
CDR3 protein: CSARDNRGSGNTIYF

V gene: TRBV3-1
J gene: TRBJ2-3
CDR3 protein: CASSPRLSDTQYF

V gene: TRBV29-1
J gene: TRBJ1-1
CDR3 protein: CTIQTGPTLNTEAFF

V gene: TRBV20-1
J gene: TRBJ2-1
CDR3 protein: CSARDLASGEALDEQFF

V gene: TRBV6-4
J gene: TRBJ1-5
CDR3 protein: CASSRRQGEVLYSNQPQHF

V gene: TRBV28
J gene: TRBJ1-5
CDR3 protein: CASSKTGSNQPQHF

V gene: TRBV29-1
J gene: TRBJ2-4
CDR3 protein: CSVEDTGTGAYF

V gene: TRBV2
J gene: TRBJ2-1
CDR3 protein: CASTQGMMDEQFF

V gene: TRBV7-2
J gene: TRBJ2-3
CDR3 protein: CASSLWGPGGTDTQYF

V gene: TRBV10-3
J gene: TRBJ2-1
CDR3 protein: CATNRLANFNEQFF

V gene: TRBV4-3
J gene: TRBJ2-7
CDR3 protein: CASSQETSTNYEQYF

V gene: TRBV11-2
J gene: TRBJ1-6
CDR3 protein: CASSSGGELGPLHF

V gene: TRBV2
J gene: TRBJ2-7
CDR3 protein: CASLGQGWSYEQYF

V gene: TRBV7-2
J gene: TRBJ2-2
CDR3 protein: CASRLAGGPTGELFF

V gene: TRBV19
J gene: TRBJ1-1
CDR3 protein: CASSVDRGPNTEAFF

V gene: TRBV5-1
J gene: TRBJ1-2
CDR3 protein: CASSPALRQGGYGYTF

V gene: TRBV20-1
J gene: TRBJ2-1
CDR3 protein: CSADGTSGSRYEQFF

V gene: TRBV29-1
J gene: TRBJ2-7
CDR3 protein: CSVASGQGIYEQYF

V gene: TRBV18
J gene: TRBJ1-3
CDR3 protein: CASSPGLDTIYF

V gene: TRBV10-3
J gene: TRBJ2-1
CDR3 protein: CAIRTTGDEQFF

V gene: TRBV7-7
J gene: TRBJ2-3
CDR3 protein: CASSLDAGDTQYF